The present T cell receptor (beta chain) was sequenced within a study of blood T cell repertoires in COVID-19. Study-level background: Sites in the United States, Italy and Spain provided acute and convalescent COVID-19 samples.

Participants' own reports of clinical history determined their cohort assignment. Original methodology: It was from reference gene primer amplification that nucleated cell counts were estimated. Sequenced by immunoSEQ multiplex PCR; TCRdb stores in-frame clones only, minus some. Clone size and the V and J calls come from that table; the DNA yielded D and trimming. Of around 380,000 clones listed, about 89% are singletons. This clone was found once. From germline, CDR1 is SGHVS and CDR2 FQNEAQ. This CDR3 region has 13 residues. Trimming removed 4 bases from V and 2 bases from J, with 9 bases in between.

This clonotype was obtained from a young man who had recovered from COVID-19. The gene calls are TRBV7-8 and TRBJ2-7, with D perhaps matching TRBD1 (6 bases). The sequenced material came from PBMCs or T cells enriched from blood (not recorded which). CDR3 amino acids: CASSSTGTYEQYF. The CDR3 DNA follows: TGTGCCAGCAGCTCCACAGGGACCTACGAGCAGTACTTC.